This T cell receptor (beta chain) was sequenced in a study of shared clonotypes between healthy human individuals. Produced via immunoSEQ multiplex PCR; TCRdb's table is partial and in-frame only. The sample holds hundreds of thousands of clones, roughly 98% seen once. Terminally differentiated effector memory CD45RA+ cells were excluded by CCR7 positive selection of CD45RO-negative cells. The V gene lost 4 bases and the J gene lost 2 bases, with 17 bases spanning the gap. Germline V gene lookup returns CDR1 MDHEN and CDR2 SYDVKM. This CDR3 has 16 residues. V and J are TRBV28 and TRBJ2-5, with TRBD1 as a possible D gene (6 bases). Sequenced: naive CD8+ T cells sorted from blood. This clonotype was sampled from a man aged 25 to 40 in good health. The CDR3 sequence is CASSSTGRDPQETQYF. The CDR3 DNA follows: TGTGCCAGCAGTTCCACAGGGAGAGATCCTCAAGAGACCCAGTACTTC.